The 7 T cell receptor beta chains below all came from one sample that was sequenced in a study of T-cell memory formation after mild COVID-19. Each CDR3 protein gets one entry after TCRdb re-called the 5' RACE reads with MiXCR. The sample has 180,000 or so distinct CDR3 sequences; under 14% are singletons. Sequenced input: PBMCs or a T cell subset sorted from them (not recorded which). These receptors came from a man younger than 30 who had mild COVID-19 (a few samples of this study predate the infection). Cell type and time point are not known.

This clonotype appeared a few times. CDR3: CSVEAGNTEAFF. The CDR3 DNA sequence: TGCAGCGTTGAAGCAGGGAACACTGAAGCTTTCTTT. J is TRBJ1-1 and V is TRBV29-1; D gene unclear. The CDR3 extends over 12 amino acids. Trimming removed 1 base from V and 1 base from J, with 4 bases in between. CDR1 and CDR2 from the germline V gene are SQVTM and ANQGSEA.

This clonotype was observed at least ten times. The genes are TRBV5-1 and TRBJ2-5; D is tentatively TRBD1 or TRBD2 (6 bases each). The CDR3 spans 16 residues. Deletions cut 0 bases from V and 3 bases from J, with 15 bases between. Germline CDR1 reads SGHRS; CDR2 reads YFSETQ. In DNA form, the CDR3 reads TGCGCCAGCAGCTTGGCCCCGGGGGCCAACAAAGAGACCCAGTACTTC. Protein product: CASSLAPGANKETQYF.

This clonotype came up a few times. The genes are TRBV2 and TRBJ2-7; D unclear. The V and J ends lost 6 bases and 3 bases respectively, with 15 bases between them. This CDR3 region has 14 residues. Germline V gene data show CDR1 as SNHLY and CDR2 as FYNNEI. The CDR3 DNA reads as TGTGCCAGCAGCCAAACCTGGGTTATCTACGAGCAGTACTTC. It yields the protein CASSQTWVIYEQYF.

This clonotype appeared a few times. The V and J genes are TRBV4-3 and TRBJ2-5; D possibly corresponds to TRBD2 (7 bases). Germline V gives CDR1 LGHNA, CDR2 YSLEER. Trimming removed 0 bases at V and 5 bases at J, with 13 bases between. This CDR3 has 15 amino acids. The CDR3 is CASSQDGRGDETQYF. The CDR3 DNA reads TGCGCCAGCAGCCAAGATGGGAGGGGGGATGAGACCCAGTACTTC.

This chain connects TRBV24-1 to TRBJ2-7; tentatively, D is TRBD1 or TRBD2 (5 bases each). The germline V and J ends were trimmed by 5 bases and 12 bases, with 13 bases remaining between them. The CDR3 contains 11 residues. From germline, CDR1 is KGHDR and CDR2 SFDVKD. The DNA for the CDR3 is TGTGCCACCAGTGTCACGGGACGCTCGTACTTC. Protein sequence: CATSVTGRSYF.

This chain joins TRBV6-2 or TRBV6-3 and TRBJ1-2; no definite D call. This CDR3 is built from 14 residues. Germline CDR1 and CDR2: MNHEY and SVGEGT. The ends were cut back, 1 base at V and 10 bases at J, with 16 bases in the middle. The CDR3, as DNA: TGTGCCAGCAGTTACTTTCGGACCTCTATGGACTACACCTTC. It yields the protein CASSYFRTSMDYTF.

This clonotype appeared a few times. This chain links TRBV10-3 with TRBJ2-5; 9 bases line up with TRBD1. Germline loops: CDR1 ENHRY, CDR2 SYGVKD. V was pared by 3 bases and J by 10 bases, with 6 bases of the junction left unmatched. The CDR3 has 13 residues. DNA of the CDR3: TGTGCCATCAGTGAAGGGACAGGGATGGTCCAGTACTTC. This gives the protein CAISEGTGMVQYF.